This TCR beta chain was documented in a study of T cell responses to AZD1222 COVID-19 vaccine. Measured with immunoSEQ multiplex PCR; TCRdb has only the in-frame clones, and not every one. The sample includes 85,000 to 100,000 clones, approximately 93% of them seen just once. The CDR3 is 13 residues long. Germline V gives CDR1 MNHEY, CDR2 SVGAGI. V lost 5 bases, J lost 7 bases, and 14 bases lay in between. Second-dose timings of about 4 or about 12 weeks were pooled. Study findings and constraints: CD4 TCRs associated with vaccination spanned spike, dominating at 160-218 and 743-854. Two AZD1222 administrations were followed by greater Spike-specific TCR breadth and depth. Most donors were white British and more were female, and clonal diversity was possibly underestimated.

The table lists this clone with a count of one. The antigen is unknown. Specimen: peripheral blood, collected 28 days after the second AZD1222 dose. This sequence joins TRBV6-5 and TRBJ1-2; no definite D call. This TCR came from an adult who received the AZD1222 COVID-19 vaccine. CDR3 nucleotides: TGTGCCAGCAGTCTCTCCCGGACCCGTGGCTACACCTTC. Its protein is CASSLSRTRGYTF.